This TCR beta chain was obtained from a study of T cell repertoires in cytomegalovirus infection (dated by TCRdb to between 2019 and 2020). Looking at the study overall: The peptide stimulations were aimed at well-studied HLA-B-restricted epitopes as well as recently identified HLA-C-restricted CMV epitopes, whose presentation resists viral immunomodulation. Donor HLA type was relevant to the analysis, as public TCR beta signatures indicated carriage of CMV infection together with the matching HLA type.

Concerning this clonotype itself: Its specific antigen is unknown. No base-level quality is on record; no much larger clone is a single base apart.

From the cysteine through the phenylalanine, the CDR3 covers 14 amino acids. CDR3 DNA is the only sequence kept; it has 42 bases, read in frame from the first base. The germline V gene sets CDR1 to SQVTM and CDR2 to ANQGSEA. The V end loses 7 bases and the J end loses 5 bases, and a stretch of 20 bases separates them. TCRdb shows the sequencer as Illumina HiSeq 1500. Using fastp at Q25 and MiXCR, TCRdb reprocessed the public reads and kept productive beta chains. Rows with a matching CDR3 protein are joined into one entry that keeps the most common DNA and genes. Here the sample has roughly 200,000 distinct CDR3 sequences; around two fifths occur a single time. The ten largest clones capture 55% to 60% of the sample. Here is what the overall study found, with its caveats: The ex vivo response was dominated by HLA-C-restricted CMV-specific TCR beta clonotypes, which also provided the single most frequent clonotype in two of eight donors. Carriers of CMV infection plus the relevant HLA type were discriminated by the cumulative frequency of public TCR beta family members in the study cohort and in an independent approximately 400-donor cohort.

Sample treatment or condition, as interpreted from the label and publication: in vitro stimulation with specific CMV peptide epitopes to enrich CMV-specific T cells. The sequences come from CD8+ T cells from cultured PBMCs, collected from culture after CMV antigen stimulation. This chain joins TRBV29-1 to TRBJ2-5, with an unclear D gene assignment. The source of this sequence is a human donor in good health (CMV status not recorded). Some clones in this sample may be carry-over from other donors' samples. CDR3 region: CSAGRVGIKETQYF. At the DNA level, the sequence is TGCAGCGCTGGCCGGGTGGGGATCAAGGAGACCCAGTACTTC.